Listed below are T cell receptor beta chains from one sample, sequenced in a study of T cell repertoires in cytomegalovirus infection. TCRdb analysed the reads with MiXCR anew, one entry per CDR3 protein. The profile covers approximately 500,000 distinct CDR3 sequences, with 11% appearing a single time and roughly a tenth taken by the ten largest. Input material: PBMCs. The receptors were sampled from a human donor in good health (CMV status not recorded). Some clones in this sample may be carry-over from other donors' samples. The CDR3 runs from the conserved cysteine through the conserved F or W. The order of the fields is clone size, V gene, D gene, J gene, CDR3 protein, CDR3 DNA. A D gene is named only where the DNA matches it firmly. The size field is filled for only some rows; it gives once, few, many or a size class.

clone size: many
V gene: TRBV7-8
D gene: TRBD1
J gene: TRBJ1-4
CDR3 protein: CASGTEVVGDEKLFF
CDR3 DNA: TGTGCCAGCGGGACAGAAGTTGTAGGAGATGAAAAACTGTTTTTT

clone size: many
V gene: TRBV2
D gene: NA
J gene: TRBJ2-3
CDR3 protein: CASNFDRRTDTQYF
CDR3 DNA: TGTGCCAGCAACTTCGACAGGCGGACAGATACGCAGTATTTT

clone size: many
V gene: TRBV6-1
D gene: NA
J gene: TRBJ2-7
CDR3 protein: CASTRDWVLREQYF
CDR3 DNA: TGTGCCAGCACCCGGGACTGGGTATTGAGGGAGCAGTACTTC

clone size: few
V gene: TRBV20-1
D gene: NA
J gene: TRBJ1-1
CDR3 protein: CSARDWEGVTEAFF
CDR3 DNA: TGCAGTGCTAGAGATTGGGAGGGGGTCACTGAAGCTTTCTTT

clone size: many
V gene: TRBV2
D gene: NA
J gene: TRBJ2-2
CDR3 protein: CASKEGDTGELFF
CDR3 DNA: TGTGCCAGCAAAGAGGGCGACACCGGGGAGCTGTTTTTT

clone size: few
V gene: TRBV2
D gene: NA
J gene: TRBJ2-7
CDR3 protein: CASSESGPFDEQYF
CDR3 DNA: TGTGCCAGCAGTGAGAGTGGGCCCTTCGACGAGCAGTACTTC

clone size: many
V gene: TRBV7-2
D gene: NA
J gene: TRBJ2-3
CDR3 protein: CASSLAFGTDTQYF
CDR3 DNA: TGTGCCAGCAGCTTAGCGTTCGGGACAGATACGCAGTATTTT

clone size: few
V gene: TRBV14
D gene: NA
J gene: TRBJ1-1
CDR3 protein: CASSPIRSGAEAFF
CDR3 DNA: TGTGCCAGCAGCCCTATCCGGTCGGGAGCTGAAGCTTTCTTT

clone size: many
V gene: TRBV28
D gene: TRBD1
J gene: TRBJ1-1
CDR3 protein: CASSPWGQGADTEAFF
CDR3 DNA: TGTGCCAGCAGCCCCTGGGGACAGGGGGCTGACACTGAAGCTTTCTTT

clone size: few
V gene: TRBV28
D gene: NA
J gene: TRBJ1-1
CDR3 protein: CASSLFRRGKTEAFF
CDR3 DNA: TGTGCCAGCAGTTTATTCCGACGAGGGAAAACTGAAGCTTTCTTT

clone size: few
V gene: TRBV20-1
D gene: TRBD2
J gene: TRBJ2-3
CDR3 protein: CSARGTSGMSTDTQYF
CDR3 DNA: TGCAGTGCTAGGGGGACTAGCGGGATGAGCACAGATACGCAGTATTTT

clone size: many
V gene: TRBV7-9
D gene: NA
J gene: TRBJ2-5
CDR3 protein: CASSLVRTQIYF
CDR3 DNA: TGTGCCAGCAGCTTAGTACGGACCCAAATTTACTTC

clone size: few
V gene: TRBV27
D gene: NA
J gene: TRBJ1-5
CDR3 protein: CASSLGGSNNQPQHF
CDR3 DNA: TGTGCCAGCAGCTTAGGGGGGTCCAACAATCAGCCCCAGCATTTT

clone size: NA
V gene: TRBV15
D gene: TRBD1
J gene: TRBJ1-5
CDR3 protein: CATSRDRGRGQPQHF
CDR3 DNA: TGTGCCACCAGCAGAGACAGGGGGCGAGGTCAGCCCCAGCATTTT

clone size: NA
V gene: TRBV20-1
D gene: TRBD1
J gene: TRBJ1-1
CDR3 protein: CSANASQGGGTEAFF
CDR3 DNA: TGCAGTGCTAACGCCTCTCAGGGGGGAGGGACTGAAGCTTTCTTT

clone size: many
V gene: TRBV7-8
D gene: TRBD1
J gene: TRBJ2-4
CDR3 protein: CASSLAGGIAKNIQYF
CDR3 DNA: TGTGCCAGCAGCTTAGCAGGGGGCATCGCCAAAAACATTCAGTACTTC

clone size: many
V gene: TRBV7-6
D gene: NA
J gene: TRBJ2-7
CDR3 protein: CASSLAGVTSGGEQYF
CDR3 DNA: TGTGCCAGCAGCTTAGCAGGAGTGACGTCGGGCGGCGAGCAGTACTTC

clone size: many
V gene: TRBV11-2
D gene: TRBD1
J gene: TRBJ2-1
CDR3 protein: CASSSTGGSYNEQFF
CDR3 DNA: TGTGCCAGCAGCTCCACAGGGGGTTCCTACAATGAGCAGTTCTTC

clone size: many
V gene: TRBV2
D gene: TRBD2
J gene: TRBJ2-1
CDR3 protein: CASSVRAGDYNEQFF
CDR3 DNA: TGTGCCAGCAGTGTAAGGGCGGGGGACTACAATGAGCAGTTCTTC

clone size: NA
V gene: TRBV20-1
D gene: NA
J gene: TRBJ1-1
CDR3 protein: CSARQVGEAFF
CDR3 DNA: TGCAGTGCTCGACAGGTTGGCGAAGCTTTCTTT

clone size: many
V gene: TRBV7-3
D gene: TRBD2
J gene: TRBJ2-5
CDR3 protein: CASSFSSGSTETQYF
CDR3 DNA: TGTGCCAGCAGCTTTTCTAGCGGGTCTACAGAGACCCAGTACTTC

clone size: many
V gene: TRBV7-8
D gene: TRBD1
J gene: TRBJ1-2
CDR3 protein: CASSLAGTGRAGYGYTF
CDR3 DNA: TGTGCCAGCAGCTTAGCTGGGACAGGGCGCGCTGGCTATGGCTACACCTTC

clone size: few
V gene: TRBV6-6
D gene: TRBD1
J gene: TRBJ1-1
CDR3 protein: CATKTGGVGTEAFF
CDR3 DNA: TGTGCCACTAAGACAGGGGGCGTCGGCACTGAAGCTTTCTTT

clone size: NA
V gene: TRBV3-1
D gene: NA
J gene: TRBJ2-1
CDR3 protein: CASSQDNGDYNEQFF
CDR3 DNA: TGTGCCAGCAGCCAAGATAATGGGGATTACAATGAGCAGTTCTTC

clone size: few
V gene: TRBV2
D gene: TRBD2
J gene: TRBJ2-2
CDR3 protein: CATSGGATGELFF
CDR3 DNA: TGTGCCACTAGCGGGGGGGCCACCGGGGAGCTGTTTTTT

clone size: NA
V gene: TRBV19
D gene: TRBD2
J gene: TRBJ2-4
CDR3 protein: CASKTTAGESNIQYF
CDR3 DNA: TGTGCCAGTAAAACAACGGCGGGAGAGTCTAACATTCAGTACTTC

clone size: many
V gene: TRBV5-5
D gene: TRBD1
J gene: TRBJ2-7
CDR3 protein: CASSLDGQGMGEQYF
CDR3 DNA: TGTGCCAGCAGCTTGGATGGACAGGGAATGGGCGAGCAGTACTTC

clone size: few
V gene: TRBV20-1
D gene: TRBD1
J gene: TRBJ1-2
CDR3 protein: CSARYGQGRGYTF
CDR3 DNA: TGCAGTGCTAGGTACGGACAGGGAAGAGGCTACACCTTC

clone size: few
V gene: TRBV4-2
D gene: NA
J gene: TRBJ2-4
CDR3 protein: CASSPPEAIQYF
CDR3 DNA: TGTGCCAGCAGCCCACCGGAAGCCATTCAGTACTTC

clone size: few
V gene: TRBV20-1
D gene: TRBD2
J gene: TRBJ2-3
CDR3 protein: CSAALTSGGRGTQYF
CDR3 DNA: TGCAGTGCTGCCCTGACTAGCGGGGGGAGGGGTACGCAGTATTTT

clone size: few
V gene: TRBV5-1
D gene: TRBD2
J gene: TRBJ2-5
CDR3 protein: CASSLDPSGGGETQYF
CDR3 DNA: TGCGCCAGCAGCTTGGATCCTAGCGGGGGCGGAGAGACCCAGTACTTC

clone size: many
V gene: TRBV7-6
D gene: NA
J gene: TRBJ1-6
CDR3 protein: CASSLDGVLGGSPLHF
CDR3 DNA: TGTGCCAGCAGCTTAGACGGCGTGCTTGGGGGTTCACCCCTCCACTTT

clone size: many
V gene: TRBV4-1
D gene: TRBD2
J gene: TRBJ2-1
CDR3 protein: CASSQDTGLDGEQFF
CDR3 DNA: TGCGCCAGCAGCCAAGATACAGGACTAGACGGTGAGCAGTTCTTC

clone size: many
V gene: TRBV7-6
D gene: NA
J gene: TRBJ1-4
CDR3 protein: CASSFRDKKFEKLFF
CDR3 DNA: TGTGCCAGCAGCTTCCGGGACAAGAAGTTCGAAAAACTGTTTTTT

clone size: many
V gene: TRBV6-1
D gene: TRBD2
J gene: TRBJ2-5
CDR3 protein: CASLKGLAGGETQYF
CDR3 DNA: TGTGCCAGTCTCAAGGGACTAGCGGGAGGAGAGACCCAGTACTTC

clone size: many
V gene: TRBV7-2
D gene: NA
J gene: TRBJ1-1
CDR3 protein: CASSSNPGGEAFF
CDR3 DNA: TGTGCCAGCAGCTCCAATCCCGGAGGTGAAGCTTTCTTT

clone size: many
V gene: TRBV5-1
D gene: NA
J gene: TRBJ1-1
CDR3 protein: CASSLERLNTEAFF
CDR3 DNA: TGCGCCAGCAGCTTGGAACGGTTGAACACTGAAGCTTTCTTT

clone size: many
V gene: TRBV28
D gene: NA
J gene: TRBJ1-2
CDR3 protein: CASSPTTGRYGYTF
CDR3 DNA: TGTGCCAGCAGTCCGACGACAGGTCGCTATGGCTACACCTTC

clone size: many
V gene: TRBV7-2
D gene: NA
J gene: TRBJ2-1
CDR3 protein: CASSLGGGEQFF
CDR3 DNA: TGTGCCAGCAGCTTAGGCGGCGGTGAGCAGTTCTTC

clone size: NA
V gene: TRBV24-1
D gene: NA
J gene: TRBJ2-1
CDR3 protein: CATSDFKEEDNEQFF
CDR3 DNA: TGTGCCACCAGTGATTTTAAGGAGGAGGACAATGAGCAGTTCTTC

clone size: NA
V gene: TRBV20-1
D gene: TRBD2
J gene: TRBJ2-5
CDR3 protein: CSAPAAGEETQYF
CDR3 DNA: TGCAGTGCTCCCGCAGCGGGAGAGGAGACCCAGTACTTC

clone size: many
V gene: TRBV24-1
D gene: TRBD1
J gene: TRBJ2-1
CDR3 protein: CATSDSGTGDLWDNEQFF
CDR3 DNA: TGTGCCACCAGTGATTCCGGGACAGGAGACCTTTGGGACAATGAGCAGTTCTTC

clone size: few
V gene: TRBV20-1
D gene: NA
J gene: TRBJ2-1
CDR3 protein: CSARGVGGSYNEQFF
CDR3 DNA: TGCAGTGCTAGGGGGGTCGGGGGCTCCTACAATGAGCAGTTCTTC

clone size: few
V gene: TRBV7-3
D gene: TRBD2
J gene: TRBJ2-1
CDR3 protein: CASSSQLAGEQFF
CDR3 DNA: TGTGCCAGCAGCTCCCAACTAGCGGGTGAGCAGTTCTTC

clone size: NA
V gene: TRBV6-2/TRBV6-3
D gene: NA
J gene: TRBJ2-2
CDR3 protein: CASGAYTYTGELFF
CDR3 DNA: TGTGCCTCGGGGGCCTACACTTACACCGGGGAGCTGTTTTTT

clone size: many
V gene: TRBV7-3
D gene: NA
J gene: TRBJ1-6
CDR3 protein: CASSPRGRGTSPLHF
CDR3 DNA: TGTGCCAGCAGCCCCCGTGGACGAGGAACTTCACCCCTCCACTTT

clone size: NA
V gene: TRBV7-9
D gene: TRBD2
J gene: TRBJ2-3
CDR3 protein: CASSSRDYRTDTQYF
CDR3 DNA: TGTGCCAGCAGCTCCAGGGACTATCGCACAGATACGCAGTATTTT

clone size: many
V gene: TRBV5-6
D gene: NA
J gene: TRBJ1-4
CDR3 protein: CASSPIPGTDRPKLFF
CDR3 DNA: TGTGCCAGCAGCCCAATCCCCGGGACTGACCGACCCAAACTGTTTTTT

clone size: many
V gene: TRBV5-6
D gene: NA
J gene: TRBJ1-1
CDR3 protein: CASSGPYRSSEAFF
CDR3 DNA: TGTGCCAGCAGCGGACCCTATCGAAGCTCTGAAGCTTTCTTT

clone size: few
V gene: TRBV10-3
D gene: TRBD1
J gene: TRBJ1-6
CDR3 protein: CATGTGINSPLHF
CDR3 DNA: TGTGCCACCGGGACAGGGATTAATTCACCCCTCCACTTT

clone size: many
V gene: TRBV5-1
D gene: NA
J gene: TRBJ1-4
CDR3 protein: CASSWIGTDNEKLFF
CDR3 DNA: TGCGCCAGCAGCTGGATCGGGACGGATAATGAAAAACTGTTTTTT

clone size: few
V gene: TRBV20-1
D gene: NA
J gene: TRBJ2-7
CDR3 protein: CSARDRVLSYEQYF
CDR3 DNA: TGCAGTGCTAGAGATCGGGTCCTCTCCTACGAGCAGTACTTC

clone size: many
V gene: TRBV11-2
D gene: TRBD1
J gene: TRBJ2-3
CDR3 protein: CASRSGTGKRRESDTQYF
CDR3 DNA: TGTGCCAGCAGGTCCGGGACAGGGAAAAGGAGGGAGTCAGATACGCAGTATTTT

clone size: few
V gene: TRBV29-1
D gene: TRBD2
J gene: TRBJ2-5
CDR3 protein: CSVAGTSGRAQETQYF
CDR3 DNA: TGCAGCGTGGCCGGGACTAGCGGGAGGGCCCAAGAGACCCAGTACTTC

clone size: many
V gene: TRBV20-1
D gene: NA
J gene: TRBJ2-7
CDR3 protein: CSAGVSEQYF
CDR3 DNA: TGCAGTGCCGGGGTTTCCGAGCAGTACTTC

clone size: many
V gene: TRBV28
D gene: TRBD2
J gene: TRBJ2-3
CDR3 protein: CASIPTPPAGGSLAQYF
CDR3 DNA: TGTGCCAGCATCCCCACCCCTCCAGCGGGAGGCAGTTTGGCGCAGTATTTT

clone size: few
V gene: TRBV28
D gene: NA
J gene: TRBJ1-5
CDR3 protein: CASRFGQLNQPQHF
CDR3 DNA: TGTGCCAGCAGATTTGGACAGCTCAATCAGCCCCAGCATTTT